The 6 T cell receptor beta chains below all came from one sample that was sequenced in a study of blood T cell repertoires in COVID-19. The data were produced by immunoSEQ multiplex PCR, yet TCRdb's version contains in-frame clones alone and is incomplete. The repertoire holds some 330,000 clones, with around 90% as singletons. Sequencing was carried out using PBMCs or T cells enriched from blood (not recorded which). The receptors originated from a man in his thirties or forties who had recovered from COVID-19.

This clone was detected once. At one of its ends the junction is not consistent with the germline gene, which may arise from a read error. The J gene is TRBJ1-1, the V gene TRBV7-9, with D possibly matching TRBD1 (5 bases). Germline V gives CDR1 SEHNR, CDR2 FQNEAQ (reference sequence). This CDR3 spans 12 amino acids. CDR3 sequence reads: CASSSSSRAGIF. The CDR3 DNA is TGTGCCAGCAGCTCGTCTTCTCGGGCAGGGATCTTT.

This chain joins TRBV5-1 and TRBJ1-5; 8 bases line up with TRBD1. Trimming took 4 bases from V and 6 from J; bases not matched to a gene: 21. This CDR3 contains 19 residues. Germline assignment: CDR1 SGHRS and CDR2 YFSETQ. CDR3 nucleotides: TGCGCCAGCAGCACACGCACGACAGGGGTAATCAATCAGTTTCAGCCCCAGCATTTT. Amino acids: CASSTRTTGVINQFQPQHF.

CDR3 amino acids: CASSQRGAGGDTQYF. CDR3 DNA sequence: TGTGCCAGCAGCCAACGGGGGGCCGGGGGAGATACGCAGTATTTT. This chain links TRBV4-2 with TRBJ2-3; tentative D call: TRBD2 (7 bases). The CDR3 length is 15 residues. V lost 2 bases and J lost 5, with 14 bases in between. The V gene's germline CDR1 is LGHNA and CDR2 YNFKEQ.

J is TRBJ2-7 and V is TRBV4-2; 12 nucleotides align to TRBD1. This CDR3 is built from 16 residues. Losses at the gene ends were 0 bases for V and 6 bases for J; bases not matched to a gene: 6. From germline, CDR1 is LGHNA and CDR2 YNFKEQ. The CDR3 sequence is CASSQEMGQGAVEQYF. As DNA, the CDR3 is TGTGCCAGCAGCCAAGAAATGGGACAGGGGGCGGTCGAGCAGTACTTC.

This chain joins TRBV4-1 and TRBJ2-5; 10 bases align to TRBD2. The CDR3 runs to 16 residues. The trim removed 1 base at V and 1 base at J, leaving 3 bases unmatched. Germline loops: CDR1 MGHRA, CDR2 YSYEKL. CDR3 in DNA: TGCGCCAGCAGCCAAGCCGTAGCGGGGGGCCAAGAGACCCAGTACTTC. Translation: CASSQAVAGGQETQYF.

V and J are TRBV18 and TRBJ1-2, with D tentatively TRBD1 (6 bases). V dropped 3 bases and J dropped 0 bases, with 17 bases sitting between them. Germline values: CDR1 KGHSH, CDR2 LQKENI. The CDR3 runs to 17 residues. The CDR3, as DNA: TGTGCCAGCTCACCCAAAGCCAGGGGCGCTGCTAACTATGGCTACACCTTC. As protein: CASSPKARGAANYGYTF.